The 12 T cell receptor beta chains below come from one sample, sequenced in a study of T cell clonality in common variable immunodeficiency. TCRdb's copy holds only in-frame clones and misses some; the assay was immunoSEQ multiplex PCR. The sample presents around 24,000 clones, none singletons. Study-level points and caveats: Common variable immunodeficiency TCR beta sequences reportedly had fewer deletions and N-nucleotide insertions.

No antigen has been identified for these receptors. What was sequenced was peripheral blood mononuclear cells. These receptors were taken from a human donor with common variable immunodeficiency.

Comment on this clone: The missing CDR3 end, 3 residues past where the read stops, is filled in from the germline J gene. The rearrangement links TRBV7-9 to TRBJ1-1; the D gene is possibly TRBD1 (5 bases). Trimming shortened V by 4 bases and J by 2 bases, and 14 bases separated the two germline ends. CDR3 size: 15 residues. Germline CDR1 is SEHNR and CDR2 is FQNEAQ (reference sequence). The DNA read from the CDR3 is TGTGCCAGCAGCTACCAAACGACAGTTAACACTGAA. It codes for CASSYQTTVNTE. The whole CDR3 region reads CASSYQTTVNTEAFF. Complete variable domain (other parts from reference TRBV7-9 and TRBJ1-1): DTGVSQNPRHKITKRGQNVTFRCDPISEHNRLYWYRQTLGQGPEFLTYFQNEAQLEKSRLLSDRFSAERPKGSFSTLEIQRTEQGDSAMYLCASSYQTTVNTEAFFGQGTRLTVV.

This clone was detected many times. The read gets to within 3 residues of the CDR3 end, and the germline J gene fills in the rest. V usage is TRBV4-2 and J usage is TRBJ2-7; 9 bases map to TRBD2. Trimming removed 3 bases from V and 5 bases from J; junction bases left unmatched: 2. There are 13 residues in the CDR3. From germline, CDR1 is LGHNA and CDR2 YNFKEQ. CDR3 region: CASSQREGDEQYF. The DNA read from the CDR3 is TGTGCCAGCAGCCAGCGGGAGGGCGACGAG.

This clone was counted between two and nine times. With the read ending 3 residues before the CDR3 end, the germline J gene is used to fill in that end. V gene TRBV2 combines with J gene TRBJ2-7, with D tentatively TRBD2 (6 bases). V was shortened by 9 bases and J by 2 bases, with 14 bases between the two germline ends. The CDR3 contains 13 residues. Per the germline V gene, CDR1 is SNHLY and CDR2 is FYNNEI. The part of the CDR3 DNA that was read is TGTGCCAGTGCGGACTACTCAGCCTACGAG. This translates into CASADYSAYE. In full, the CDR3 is CASADYSAYEQYF.

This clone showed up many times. The covered CDR3 bases are TGTGCCAGCTCACACCCCGGGACTAGCGGGAGGGTT. As protein: CASSHPGTSGRV. The entire CDR3 protein reads CASSHPGTSGRVQYF. The chain carries TRBV18 and TRBJ2-4; TRBD2 aligns across 16 bases. The CDR3 end is not reached by the read, which stops 3 residues before it; the germline J gene fills it in. The germline V gene encodes CDR1 KGHSH and CDR2 LQKENI. The CDR3 sequence is 15 residues long.

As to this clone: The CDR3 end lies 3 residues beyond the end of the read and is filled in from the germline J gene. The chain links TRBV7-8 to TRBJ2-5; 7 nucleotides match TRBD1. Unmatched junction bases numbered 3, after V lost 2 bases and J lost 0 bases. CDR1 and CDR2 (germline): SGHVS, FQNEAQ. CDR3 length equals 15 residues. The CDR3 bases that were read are TGTGCCAGCAGCTTAACAGACAGGGACCAAGAGACC. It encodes CASSLTDRDQET. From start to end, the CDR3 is CASSLTDRDQETQYF.

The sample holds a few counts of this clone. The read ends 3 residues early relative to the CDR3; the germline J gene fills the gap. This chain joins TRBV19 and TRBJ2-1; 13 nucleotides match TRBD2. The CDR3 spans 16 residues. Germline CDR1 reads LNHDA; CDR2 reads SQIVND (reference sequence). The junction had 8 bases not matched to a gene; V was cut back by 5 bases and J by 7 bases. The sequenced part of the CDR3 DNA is TGTGCCAGTAGTGGGGGACTAGCGGGATCGGGGAATGAG. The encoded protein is CASSGGLAGSGNE. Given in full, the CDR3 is CASSGGLAGSGNEQFF.

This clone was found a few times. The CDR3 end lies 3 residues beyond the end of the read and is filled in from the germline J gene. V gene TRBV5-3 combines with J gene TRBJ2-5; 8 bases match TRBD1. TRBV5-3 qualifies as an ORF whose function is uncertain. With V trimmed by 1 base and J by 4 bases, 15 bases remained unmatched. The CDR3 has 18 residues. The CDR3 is CARSLRGQVTSNRETQYF. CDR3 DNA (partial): TGTGCCAGAAGCTTGCGGGGACAGGTCACTTCGAACCGAGAGACC.

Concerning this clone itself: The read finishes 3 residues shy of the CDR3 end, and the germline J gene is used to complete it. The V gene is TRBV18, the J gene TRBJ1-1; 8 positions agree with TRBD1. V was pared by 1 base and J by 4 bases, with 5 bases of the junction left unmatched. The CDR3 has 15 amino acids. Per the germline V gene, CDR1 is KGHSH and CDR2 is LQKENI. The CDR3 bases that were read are TGTGCCAGCTCACCACTCGACAGGGGAAGCACTGAA. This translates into CASSPLDRGSTE. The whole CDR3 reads CASSPLDRGSTEAFF. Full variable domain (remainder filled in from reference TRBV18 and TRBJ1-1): NAGVMQNPRHLVRRRGQEARLRCSPMKGHSHVYWYRQLPEEGLKFMVYLQKENIIDESGMPKERFSAEFPKEGPSILRIQQVVRGDSAAYFCASSPLDRGSTEAFFGQGTRLTVV.

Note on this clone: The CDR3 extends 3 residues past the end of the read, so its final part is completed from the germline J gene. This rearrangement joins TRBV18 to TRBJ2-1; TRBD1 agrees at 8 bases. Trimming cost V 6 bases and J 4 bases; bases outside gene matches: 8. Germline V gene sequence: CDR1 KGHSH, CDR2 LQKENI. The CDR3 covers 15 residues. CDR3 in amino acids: CASSPDRGRYNEQFF. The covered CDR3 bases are TGTGCCAGCTCGCCCGACAGGGGTCGTTACAATGAG.

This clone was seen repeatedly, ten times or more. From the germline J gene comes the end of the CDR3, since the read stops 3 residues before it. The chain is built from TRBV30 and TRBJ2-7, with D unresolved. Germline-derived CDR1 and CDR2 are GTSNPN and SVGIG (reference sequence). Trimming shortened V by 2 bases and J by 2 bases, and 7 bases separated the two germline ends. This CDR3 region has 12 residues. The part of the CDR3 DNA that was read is TGTGCCTGGAGTCCACAGACCTACGAG. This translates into CAWSPQTYE. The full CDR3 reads CAWSPQTYEQYF.

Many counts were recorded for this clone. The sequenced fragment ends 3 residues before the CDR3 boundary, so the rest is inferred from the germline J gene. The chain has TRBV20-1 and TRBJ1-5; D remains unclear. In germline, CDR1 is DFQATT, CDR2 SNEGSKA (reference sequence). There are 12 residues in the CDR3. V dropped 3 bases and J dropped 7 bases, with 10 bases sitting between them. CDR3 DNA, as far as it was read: TGCAGTGCTAGGGAGGGTTTACAGCCC. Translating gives CSAREGLQP. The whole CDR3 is CSAREGLQPQHF.

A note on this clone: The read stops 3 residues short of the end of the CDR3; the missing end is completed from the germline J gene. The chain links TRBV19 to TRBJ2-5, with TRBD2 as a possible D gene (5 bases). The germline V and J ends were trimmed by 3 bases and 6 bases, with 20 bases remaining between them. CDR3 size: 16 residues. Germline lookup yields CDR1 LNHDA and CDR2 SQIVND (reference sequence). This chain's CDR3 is CASSINLRGFKKTQYF. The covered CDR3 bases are TGTGCCAGTAGTATTAATCTCCGGGGTTTTAAAAAGACC.